This T cell receptor beta chain was recorded in a study of T cells after yellow fever vaccination. TCRdb used MiXCR to reprocess the 5' RACE reads, holding one entry per CDR3 protein. The profile shows roughly 300,000 distinct CDR3 sequences, approximately 8% of them singletons. Germline values: CDR1 SGHVS, CDR2 FQNEAQ. V lost 5 bases, J lost 5 bases, and 15 bases lay in between. The CDR3 has 14 residues. V gene TRBV7-8 combines with J gene TRBJ2-5; tentative D call: TRBD2 (5 bases). This clonotype originated in a man aged 18-30 years who received the YFV17D yellow fever vaccine. The input for sequencing was PBMCs, taken more than 40 days after the first yellow fever vaccination. In nucleotides, the CDR3 is TGTGCCAGCAGCGCCACTAGTCCGTTCGAGACCCAGTACTTC. Translation gives CASSATSPFETQYF.